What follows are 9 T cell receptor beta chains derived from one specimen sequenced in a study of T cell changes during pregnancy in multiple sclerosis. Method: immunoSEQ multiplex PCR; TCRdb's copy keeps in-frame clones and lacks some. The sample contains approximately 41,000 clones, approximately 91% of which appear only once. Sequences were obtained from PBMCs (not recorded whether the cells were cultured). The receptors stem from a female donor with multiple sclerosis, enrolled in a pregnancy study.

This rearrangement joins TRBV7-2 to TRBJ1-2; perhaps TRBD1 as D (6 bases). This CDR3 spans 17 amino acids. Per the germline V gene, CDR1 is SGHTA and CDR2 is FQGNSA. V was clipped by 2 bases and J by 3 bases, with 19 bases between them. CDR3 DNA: TGTGCCAGCAGCTTATCCATCAGGGGCGGGTATGACTATGGCTACACCTTC. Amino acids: CASSLSIRGGYDYGYTF.

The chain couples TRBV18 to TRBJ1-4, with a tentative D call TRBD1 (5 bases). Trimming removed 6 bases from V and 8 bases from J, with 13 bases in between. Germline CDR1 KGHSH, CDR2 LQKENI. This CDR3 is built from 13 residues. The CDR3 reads CASSSRGDEKLFF. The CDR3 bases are TGTGCCAGCTCGTCCCGGGGGGACGAAAAACTGTTTTTT.

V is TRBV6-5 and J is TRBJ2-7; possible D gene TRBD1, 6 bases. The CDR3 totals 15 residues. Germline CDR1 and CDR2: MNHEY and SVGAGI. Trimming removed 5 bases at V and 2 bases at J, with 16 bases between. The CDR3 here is CASSNGGKSTYEQYF. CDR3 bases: TGTGCCAGCAGTAATGGGGGCAAGTCTACCTACGAGCAGTACTTC.

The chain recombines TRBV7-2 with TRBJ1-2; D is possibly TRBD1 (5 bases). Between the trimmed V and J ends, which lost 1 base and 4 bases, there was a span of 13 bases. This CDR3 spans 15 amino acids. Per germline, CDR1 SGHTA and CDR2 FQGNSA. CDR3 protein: CASSLGGVRGYGYTF. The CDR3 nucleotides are TGTGCCAGCAGCTTAGGGGGGGTTCGCGGCTATGGCTACACCTTC.

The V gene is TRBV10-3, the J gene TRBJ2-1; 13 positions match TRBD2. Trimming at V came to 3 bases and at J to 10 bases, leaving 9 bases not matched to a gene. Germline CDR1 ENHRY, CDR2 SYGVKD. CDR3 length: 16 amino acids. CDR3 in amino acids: CAISERGLAGDGEQFF. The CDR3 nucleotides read TGTGCCATCAGTGAAAGAGGACTAGCGGGAGACGGGGAGCAGTTCTTC.

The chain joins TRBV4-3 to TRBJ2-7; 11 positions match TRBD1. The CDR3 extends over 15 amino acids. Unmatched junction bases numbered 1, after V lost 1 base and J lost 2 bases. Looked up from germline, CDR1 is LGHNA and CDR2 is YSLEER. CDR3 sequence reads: CASSQGDRGTYEQYF. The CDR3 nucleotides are TGCGCCAGCAGCCAAGGGGACAGGGGGACCTACGAGCAGTACTTC.

The CDR3 sequence is CASSIGNSYEQYF. In DNA form, the CDR3 reads TGTGCCAGCAGCATCGGGAACTCCTACGAGCAGTACTTC. The rearrangement joins TRBV5-6 to TRBJ2-7; D possibly corresponds to TRBD2 (5 bases). Looked up from germline, CDR1 is SGHDT and CDR2 is YYEEEE. The V and J ends lost 4 bases and 0 bases respectively, with 8 bases between them. The CDR3 has 13 amino acids. The variable domain in full, completed from reference TRBV5-6 and TRBJ2-7, reads DAGVTQSPTHLIKTRGQQVTLRCSPKSGHDTVSWYQQALGQGPQFIFQYYEEEERQRGNFPDRFSGHQFPNYSSELNVNALLLGDSALYLCASSIGNSYEQYFGPGTRLTVT.

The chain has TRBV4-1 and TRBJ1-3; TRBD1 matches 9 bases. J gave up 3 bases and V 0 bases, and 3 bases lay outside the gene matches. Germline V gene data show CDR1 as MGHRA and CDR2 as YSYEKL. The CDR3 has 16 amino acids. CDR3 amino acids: CASSQERTGVGNTIYF. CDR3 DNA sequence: TGCGCCAGCAGCCAAGAACGGACAGGGGTTGGAAACACCATATATTTT.

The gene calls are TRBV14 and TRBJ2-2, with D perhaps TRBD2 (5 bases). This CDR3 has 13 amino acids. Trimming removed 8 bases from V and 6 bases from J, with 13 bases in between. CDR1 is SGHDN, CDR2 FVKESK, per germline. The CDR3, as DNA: TGTGCCAGCTCGGGTCTGGGAGCCGGGGAGCTGTTTTTT. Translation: CASSGLGAGELFF.